The next 24 T cell receptor beta chains were all read from a single sample in a study of cytomegalovirus exposure and HLA in healthy donors. It was with 60 Vbeta and 13 Jbeta primers that the PCR ran. TCRdb keeps only in-frame clones here, not all; method: immunoSEQ multiplex PCR. The sample lists about 120,000 clones, around 82% seen once, with 1.2% in the top ten. Sequencing was performed on PBMCs. These TCRs come from a female donor in good health and CMV-seronegative.

This sequence joins TRBV19 and TRBJ1-1; 8 bases are a match to TRBD1. V trimming: 5 bases; J trimming: 0 bases; junction bases outside the gene matches: 8. Germline loops: CDR1 LNHDA, CDR2 SQIVND (reference sequence). The CDR3 is 16 amino acids. The CDR3 here is CASSGPGQAMNTEAFF. The CDR3 region has the DNA TGTGCCAGTAGTGGCCCGGGACAGGCTATGAACACTGAAGCTTTCTTT. The full variable domain, completed using reference TRBV19 and TRBJ1-1, is DGGITQSPKYLFRKEGQNVTLSCEQNLNHDAMYWYRQDPGQGLRLIYYSQIVNDFQKGDIAEGYSVSREKKESFPLTVTSAQKNPTAFYLCASSGPGQAMNTEAFFGQGTRLTVV.

J is TRBJ1-1 and V is TRBV19; no clear D gene. The CDR3 runs to 13 residues. The ends were cut back, 4 bases at V and 8 bases at J, with 14 bases in the middle. Germline V gene data show CDR1 as LNHDA and CDR2 as SQIVND (reference sequence). The CDR3 DNA reads as TGTGCCAGTAGTACACTCGAAAGCTCCGAAGCTTTCTTT. It translates to CASSTLESSEAFF.

This clone has just one count. This rearrangement joins TRBV5-5 to TRBJ2-5; no reliable D call. Germline V gene lookup returns CDR1 SGHKS and CDR2 YYEKEE (reference sequence). Trimming left V 2 bases short and J 5 bases short, with 10 bases between. The CDR3 totals 13 residues. DNA of the CDR3: TGTGCCAGCAGCTTACGGTTCCTGGAGACCCAGTACTTC. Its protein is CASSLRFLETQYF.

The chain carries TRBV6-5 and TRBJ1-1; a weak D match, TRBD1 (5 bases). V shed 5 bases and J shed 1 base, with 11 bases lying between them. This CDR3 comprises 14 residues. Germline V gives CDR1 MNHEY, CDR2 SVGAGI. CDR3 in amino acids: CASSTFRENTEAFF. The DNA of the CDR3 is TGTGCCAGCAGTACGTTCAGGGAGAACACTGAAGCTTTCTTT.

This clone was found once. This chain links TRBV6-1 with TRBJ2-7; TRBD2 might be the D (6 bases). Germline CDR1 and CDR2: MNHNS and SASEGT. This CDR3 is 13 amino acids long. The V and J ends lost 3 bases and 9 bases respectively, with 15 bases between them. CDR3 coding DNA: TGTGCCAGCAGTGATCCGGGCGGGGTCGGGCAGTACTTC. Amino acid sequence: CASSDPGGVGQYF.

V is TRBV5-3 and J is TRBJ2-7; no reliable D call. TRBV5-3 is identified as an open reading frame with a role that is uncertain. The CDR3 loop spans 15 amino acids. V gave up 3 bases and J gave up 0 bases, with 13 bases separating them. In DNA, the CDR3 is TGTGCCAGAAGCTCGCCCCCACAGCTCTCCTACGAGCAGTACTTC. It specifies CARSSPPQLSYEQYF.

The chain recombines TRBV9 with TRBJ2-2; D gene uncertain. Trimming removed 4 bases at V and 6 bases at J, with 13 bases between. The germline V gene encodes CDR1 SGDLS and CDR2 YYNGEE. This CDR3 is 14 amino acids long. CDR3 residues: CASSLGPIAGELFF. The DNA of the CDR3 is TGTGCCAGCAGCTTAGGGCCGATTGCCGGGGAGCTGTTTTTT.

The V call is TRBV28, the J call TRBJ1-5; possible D gene TRBD1, 5 bases. V was trimmed by 7 bases and J by 1 base, leaving 35 bases between them. The CDR3 length is 22 residues. Germline V gene sequence: CDR1 MDHEN, CDR2 SYDVKM. CDR3 loop: CASTPFWGSQAWRGGSNQPQHF. CDR3 coding DNA: TGTGCCAGCACCCCGTTCTGGGGCTCACAGGCTTGGAGGGGTGGGAGCAATCAGCCCCAGCATTTT.

This chain joins TRBV2 and TRBJ2-1; D not certain. V lost 5 bases and J 9 bases, leaving 17 bases between the germline ends. CDR3 length: 14 residues. Germline lookup yields CDR1 SNHLY and CDR2 FYNNEI. The CDR3 reads CASSLNSIWFEQFF. As DNA, the CDR3 is TGTGCCAGCAGTCTGAACAGCATTTGGTTTGAGCAGTTCTTC.

This clone has only a few counts. The chain carries TRBV9 and TRBJ1-6; no clear D gene. Germline-derived CDR1 and CDR2 are SGDLS and YYNGEE. Deletions cut 1 base from V and 10 bases from J, with 9 bases between. CDR3 length: 13 residues. This chain's CDR3 is CASSVSVESPLHF. The DNA for the CDR3 is TGTGCCAGCAGCGTATCGGTGGAGTCACCCCTCCACTTT. The full variable domain, in which reference TRBV9 and TRBJ1-6 provide the parts outside the CDR3, is DSGVTQTPKHLITATGQRVTLRCSPRSGDLSVYWYQQSLDQGLQFLIQYYNGEERAKGNILERFSAQQFPDLHSELNLSSLELGDSALYFCASSVSVESPLHFGNGTRLTVT.

This clone was seen more than once but under ten times. The rearrangement uses TRBV11-2 and TRBJ2-2; no reliable D call. This CDR3 comprises 13 residues. Germline CDR1 SGHAT, CDR2 FQNNGV. Trimming took 0 bases from V and 6 from J, leaving 5 bases between them. In nucleotides, the CDR3 is TGTGCCAGCAGCTTAGATTTCGCCGGGGAGCTGTTTTTT. It codes for CASSLDFAGELFF.

The genes are TRBV6-5 and TRBJ1-1, with D possibly being TRBD1 (5 bases). V was cut by 6 bases and J by 0 bases, with 14 bases left in between. CDR1 MNHEY and CDR2 SVGAGI come from the germline V gene. The CDR3 totals 15 residues. The CDR3 here is CASRRPTALNTEAFF. The CDR3 bases are TGTGCCAGCAGACGGCCGACAGCACTGAACACTGAAGCTTTCTTT.

The chain is built from TRBV5-1 and TRBJ2-3; 11 nucleotides agree with TRBD2. Per germline, CDR1 SGHRS and CDR2 YFSETQ. V lost 2 bases and J lost 1; bases outside the gene matches: 6. CDR3 length equals 17 residues. The CDR3 DNA reads TGCGCCAGCAGCTTAGCCCCGGGACTAGCGGGCACAGATACGCAGTATTTT. It translates to CASSLAPGLAGTDTQYF.

This clone has just a few counts. CDR3 region: CASSIRGQGGVGYTF. DNA for the CDR3: TGTGCCAGTAGTATTCGGGGACAGGGCGGCGTCGGCTACACCTTC. V gene TRBV19 combines with J gene TRBJ1-2; the match to TRBD1 covers 9 bases. J lost 8 bases, V lost 3 bases, and 10 bases had no gene match. The CDR3 loop spans 15 amino acids. Germline CDR1 LNHDA, CDR2 SQIVND (reference sequence).

This chain connects TRBV7-6 to TRBJ2-1; D is unclear. The V end lost 5 bases, the J end lost 8 bases, and 16 bases lay between the germline ends. This CDR3 comprises 14 residues. Germline assignment: CDR1 SGHVS and CDR2 FNYEAQ. CDR3 amino acids: CASSLSGSSDEQFF. The CDR3, as DNA: TGTGCCAGCAGCCTATCAGGTTCTTCTGATGAGCAGTTCTTC. The variable domain in full, completed from reference TRBV7-6 and TRBJ2-1, reads GAGVSQSPRYKVTKRGQDVALRCDPISGHVSLYWYRQALGQGPEFLTYFNYEAQQDKSGLPNDRFSAERPEGSISTLTIQRTEQRDSAMYRCASSLSGSSDEQFFGPGTRLTVL.

This sequence joins TRBV5-4 and TRBJ2-1; the match to TRBD2 covers 9 bases. CDR1 is SGHNT, CDR2 YYREEE, per germline (reference sequence). The CDR3 has 15 amino acids. The trim removed 4 bases at V and 7 bases at J, leaving 9 bases unmatched. The DNA of the CDR3 is TGTGCCAGCAGCCTCGGAGGGACTAGCTTAAATGAGCAGTTCTTC. Translated: CASSLGGTSLNEQFF. Full variable domain (remainder filled in from reference TRBV5-4 and TRBJ2-1): ETGVTQSPTHLIKTRGQQVTLRCSSQSGHNTVSWYQQALGQGPQFIFQYYREEENGRGNFPPRFSGLQFPNYSSELNVNALELDDSALYLCASSLGGTSLNEQFFGPGTRLTVL.

The V call is TRBV9, the J call TRBJ2-3, with 9 positions matching TRBD1. The CDR3 totals 15 residues. Germline CDR1 is SGDLS and CDR2 is YYNGEE. With V trimmed by 0 bases and J by 4 bases, 3 bases remained unmatched. The CDR3 here is CASSVVGQGSDTQYF. CDR3 coding DNA: TGTGCCAGCAGCGTAGTAGGACAGGGGTCAGATACGCAGTATTTT.

The rearrangement joins TRBV18 to TRBJ2-7; 7 bases match TRBD1. Germline values: CDR1 KGHSH, CDR2 LQKENI. The CDR3 loop spans 14 amino acids. The V gene end was trimmed by 3 bases and the J gene end by 2 bases; junction bases not matched to a gene: 4. CDR3 sequence: CASSPRDSTYEQYF. The CDR3 DNA follows: TGTGCCAGCTCACCCCGGGACAGTACCTACGAGCAGTACTTC.

This rearrangement joins TRBV7-9 to TRBJ1-5, with TRBD1 identical over 10 bases. With V trimmed by 11 bases and J by 5 bases, 3 bases remained unmatched. The CDR3 has 12 amino acids. Germline loops: CDR1 SEHNR, CDR2 FQNEAQ (reference sequence). The CDR3 DNA sequence: TGTGCCGGGACAGGGGCGGATCAGCCCCAGCATTTT. This encodes CAGTGADQPQHF.

The genes are TRBV7-6 and TRBJ2-1, with 9 bases that match TRBD2. The J segment lost 10 bases and the V segment lost 6 bases, leaving 13 bases of the junction unmatched. This CDR3 has 15 amino acids. Germline loops: CDR1 SGHVS, CDR2 FNYEAQ. The CDR3 DNA sequence: TGTGCCAGCAGAGAAGATAGCGGGAGTATTAGGGAGCAGTTCTTC. This codes for CASREDSGSIREQFF. The variable domain in full, with the rest retrieved from reference TRBV7-6 and TRBJ2-1, is GAGVSQSPRYKVTKRGQDVALRCDPISGHVSLYWYRQALGQGPEFLTYFNYEAQQDKSGLPNDRFSAERPEGSISTLTIQRTEQRDSAMYRCASREDSGSIREQFFGPGTRLTVL.

This rearrangement joins TRBV29-1 to TRBJ1-2; TRBD1 agrees at 9 bases. The CDR3 covers 14 residues. Germline lookup yields CDR1 SQVTM and CDR2 ANQGSEA. The V and J ends lost 3 bases and 8 bases, in that order; junction bases with no gene match: 10. As DNA, the CDR3 is TGCAGCGTTGATAGGGAAATGACAGGGGGAGGCTACACCTTC. This gives the protein CSVDREMTGGGYTF.

CDR3 protein: CASSQYGGTSYEQYF. The CDR3, as DNA: TGCGCCAGCAGCCAATATGGAGGTACCTCCTACGAGCAGTACTTC. The chain carries TRBV4-1 and TRBJ2-7, with TRBD2 as a possible D gene (5 bases). Trimming shortened V by 2 bases and J by 0 bases, and 11 bases separated the two germline ends. Germline CDR1 is MGHRA and CDR2 is YSYEKL. This CDR3 region has 15 residues.

The rearrangement links TRBV2 to TRBJ1-1; 7 nucleotides agree with TRBD1. The J segment lost 0 bases and the V segment lost 7 bases, leaving 8 bases of the junction unmatched. Germline V gene lookup returns CDR1 SNHLY and CDR2 FYNNEI. The CDR3 runs 15 residues. CDR3 bases: TGTGCCAGCAAGCGACAGGGAACTTTGAACACTGAAGCTTTCTTT. This gives the protein CASKRQGTLNTEAFF. Drawing the rest from reference TRBV2 and TRBJ1-1, the complete variable domain is EPEVTQTPSHQVTQMGQEVILRCVPISNHLYFYWYRQILGQKVEFLVSFYNNEISEKSEIFDDQFSVERPDGSNFTLKIRSTKLEDSAMYFCASKRQGTLNTEAFFGQGTRLTVV.

The V and J genes are TRBV2 and TRBJ2-4; TRBD1 is a possible D gene (5 bases). The length of the CDR3 is 15 residues. V was pared by 4 bases and J by 0 bases, with 10 bases between. Germline loops: CDR1 SNHLY, CDR2 FYNNEI. The chain's CDR3 is CASSGGSLAKNIQYF. The DNA of the CDR3 is TGTGCCAGCAGTGGGGGCAGCTTAGCCAAAAACATTCAGTACTTC.